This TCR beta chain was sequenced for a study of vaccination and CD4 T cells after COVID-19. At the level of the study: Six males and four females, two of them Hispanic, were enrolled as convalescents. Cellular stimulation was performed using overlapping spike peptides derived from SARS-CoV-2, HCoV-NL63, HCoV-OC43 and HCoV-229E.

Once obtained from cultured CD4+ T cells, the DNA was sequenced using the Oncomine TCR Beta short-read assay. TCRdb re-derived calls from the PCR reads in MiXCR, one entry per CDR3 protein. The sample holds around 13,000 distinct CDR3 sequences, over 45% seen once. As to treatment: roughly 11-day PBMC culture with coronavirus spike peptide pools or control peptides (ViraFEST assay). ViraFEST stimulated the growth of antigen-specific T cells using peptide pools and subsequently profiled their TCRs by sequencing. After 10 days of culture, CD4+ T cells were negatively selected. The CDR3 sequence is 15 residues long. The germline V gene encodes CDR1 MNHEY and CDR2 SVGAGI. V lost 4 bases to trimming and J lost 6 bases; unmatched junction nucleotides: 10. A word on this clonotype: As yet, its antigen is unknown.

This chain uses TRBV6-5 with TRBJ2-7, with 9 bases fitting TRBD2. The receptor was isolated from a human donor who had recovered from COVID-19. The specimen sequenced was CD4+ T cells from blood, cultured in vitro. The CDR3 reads CASSFTGTSLREQYF. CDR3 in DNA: TGTGCCAGCAGTTTCACCGGGACTAGCTTGCGCGAGCAGTACTTC.